This T cell receptor (beta chain) appears in the sequencing data of a study of blood T cell repertoires in COVID-19. Overall study: Samples taken during acute and convalescent COVID-19 were collected in the United States, Italy and Spain. T cells, B-cell-depleted T cells, or PBMCs supplied cDNA or gDNA.

In the original analysis: The assay estimated nucleated cells by amplifying reference gene primers. The method was immunoSEQ multiplex PCR; TCRdb's version includes in-frame clones alone and lacks a portion of them. V and J calls and clone size come straight from that table; D and trimming were deduced from the DNA. The repertoire holds about 77,000 clones, with roughly nine tenths as singletons. V gave up 3 bases and J gave up 8 bases, with 10 bases separating them. The CDR3 loop spans 12 amino acids. Germline V lookup: CDR1 MGHDK, CDR2 SYGVNS. Sequencing was carried out using peripheral blood. The rearrangement links TRBV25-1 to TRBJ1-2; D might be TRBD1 (5 bases). This receptor was identified in a woman aged 80 or older with active or convalescent COVID-19. The chain's CDR3 is CASSEGGVGYTF. CDR3 DNA sequence: TGTGCCAGCAGTGAGGGGGGGGTAGGCTACACCTTC.